These 8 T cell receptor beta chains share one sample of origin, sequenced in a study of blood T cell repertoires in COVID-19 (TCRdb year 2020). The receptor library was made with the immunoSEQ multiplex PCR assay. Imported from immuneACCESS, the table was reduced by TCRdb to in-frame sequences with V and J called. These copies leave out some clones; in studies compared against another copy, an unresolved V gene accounts for under half, and the cause of the remainder is not known. The sample yields fewer than 250,000 clones; 70% to 90% were counted once. Roughly 6.2% of the sample rests with the top ten. The sample was peripheral blood. The receptors derive from a woman aged 35 to 49 who had recovered from COVID-19.

This rearrangement joins TRBV18 to TRBJ2-7; 7 bases fit TRBD2. V trimming: 0 bases; J trimming: 7 bases; junction bases outside the gene matches: 12. CDR3 size: 16 residues. Germline CDR1 reads KGHSH; CDR2 reads LQKENI. The CDR3 coding sequence is TGTGCCAGCTCACCACCTCTACGAGGAGCGGGGACGGAGCAGTACTTC. It specifies CASSPPLRGAGTEQYF. Supplemented by reference TRBV18 and TRBJ2-7, the full variable domain reads NAGVMQNPRHLVRRRGQEARLRCSPMKGHSHVYWYRQLPEEGLKFMVYLQKENIIDESGMPKERFSAEFPKEGPSILRIQQVVRGDSAAYFCASSPPLRGAGTEQYFGPGTRLTVT.

V and J are TRBV28 and TRBJ2-7; TRBD1 might be the D (6 bases). V lost 6 bases and J 6 bases, leaving 15 bases between the germline ends. The germline CDR1 and CDR2 sequences are MDHEN and SYDVKM. This CDR3 has 13 amino acids. As DNA, the CDR3 is TGTGCCAGCAGACTCCCAGGGGTATCCGAGCAGTACTTC. Translation gives CASRLPGVSEQYF.

The chain recombines TRBV18 with TRBJ2-6; D may be TRBD1 (5 bases). The V end was cut by 2 bases, the J end by 15 bases, with 11 bases between. The germline V gene has CDR1 KGHSH and CDR2 LQKENI. The CDR3 covers 12 residues. The CDR3 spells CASSPNQGNLTF. The CDR3 DNA sequence: TGTGCCAGCTCACCAAACCAGGGAAACCTGACTTTC.

The V and J genes are TRBV6-2 or TRBV6-3 and TRBJ2-7; 7 nucleotides align to TRBD1. The CDR3 length is 13 residues. Per germline, CDR1 MNHEY and CDR2 SVGEGT. Trimming took 2 bases from V and 6 from J; bases not matched to a gene: 4. The CDR3 sequence: CASSYGQASEQYF. CDR3 bases: TGTGCCAGCAGTTACGGACAGGCCAGCGAGCAGTACTTC.

This chain connects TRBV18 to TRBJ1-1; D not certain. V was clipped by 3 bases and J by 4 bases, with 9 bases between them. This CDR3 has 13 amino acids. The germline CDR1 and CDR2 sequences are KGHSH and LQKENI. The CDR3 nucleotides read TGTGCCAGCTCACCTCAGGAAAGCACTGAAGCTTTCTTT. Amino acids: CASSPQESTEAFF.

This chain joins TRBV6-2 or TRBV6-3 and TRBJ1-3; D is perhaps TRBD1 (6 bases). Trimming shortened V by 6 bases and J by 0 bases, and 15 bases separated the two germline ends. CDR1 and CDR2 from the germline V gene are MNHEY and SVGEGT. The CDR3 spans 16 residues. The CDR3 sequence is CASSLDRPSSGNTIYF. In nucleotides, the CDR3 is TGTGCCAGCAGCCTTGACAGGCCATCCTCTGGAAACACCATATATTTT.

This clone was seen just once. This sequence joins TRBV5-1 and TRBJ2-5; TRBD2 might be the D (6 bases). The V end lost 2 bases, the J end lost 0 bases, and 8 bases lay between the germline ends. The V gene's germline CDR1 is SGHRS and CDR2 YFSETQ. This CDR3 region has 14 residues. CDR3 DNA sequence: TGCGCCAGCAGCTTAACGGGGGACCAAGAGACCCAGTACTTC. This translates into CASSLTGDQETQYF.

CDR3 amino acids: CASSFPGQGTDTQYF. CDR3 nucleotide sequence: TGTGCCAGCAGCTTTCCAGGACAGGGTACAGATACGCAGTATTTT. The J gene is TRBJ2-3, the V gene TRBV5-4; 8 positions match TRBD1. There are 15 residues in the CDR3. Germline V gives CDR1 SGHNT, CDR2 YYREEE (reference sequence). J was trimmed by 3 bases and V by 2 bases; bases with no gene match: 5.